This T cell receptor beta chain was sequenced in a study of T cell repertoires in cytomegalovirus infection. Notes on the study in general: Totalled public TCR beta family frequency picked out people who carried CMV plus the relevant HLA.

A single record per CDR3 protein comes from TCRdb applying MiXCR to the reads. The sample includes more than 350,000 distinct CDR3 sequences, approximately 31% seen only once; the top ten take about 13%. The CDR3 is made up of 17 amino acids. V was shortened by 6 bases and J by 1 base, with 19 bases between the two germline ends. In regard to this clonotype: Its antigen is unknown.

The receptor was isolated from a human donor in good health (CMV status not recorded). Some clones in this sample may be carry-over from other donors' samples. The chain combines TRBV12-3 or TRBV12-4 with TRBJ1-5; weak D call: TRBD1 (6 bases). The sequenced sample consisted of PBMCs. The CDR3 bases are TGTGCCAGCAGCCCCGCGAGAGGGGGACGAAGCAATCAGCCCCAGCATTTT. Translating it yields CASSPARGGRSNQPQHF.